This TCR beta chain was captured by sequencing in a study of cytomegalovirus exposure and HLA in healthy donors. With 60 Vbeta and 13 Jbeta primers, the PCR was carried out. The repertoire was sequenced with immunoSEQ multiplex PCR; TCRdb's copy has only in-frame clones and lacks some. The data contain about 130,000 clones, 70% to 85% of them singletons. The CDR3 extends over 15 amino acids. CDR1 is LGHNA, CDR2 YSLEER, per germline. V lost 4 bases to trimming and J lost 1 base; unmatched junction nucleotides: 4. Sequenced: PBMCs. This clonotype was sampled from a woman aged 50 to 60 in good health and CMV-seronegative. The chain combines TRBV4-3 with TRBJ2-3; 8 bases agree with TRBD2. This chain's CDR3 is CASSPILAGTDTQYF. For the CDR3, the DNA is TGCGCCAGCAGCCCGATACTAGCGGGCACAGATACGCAGTATTTT.